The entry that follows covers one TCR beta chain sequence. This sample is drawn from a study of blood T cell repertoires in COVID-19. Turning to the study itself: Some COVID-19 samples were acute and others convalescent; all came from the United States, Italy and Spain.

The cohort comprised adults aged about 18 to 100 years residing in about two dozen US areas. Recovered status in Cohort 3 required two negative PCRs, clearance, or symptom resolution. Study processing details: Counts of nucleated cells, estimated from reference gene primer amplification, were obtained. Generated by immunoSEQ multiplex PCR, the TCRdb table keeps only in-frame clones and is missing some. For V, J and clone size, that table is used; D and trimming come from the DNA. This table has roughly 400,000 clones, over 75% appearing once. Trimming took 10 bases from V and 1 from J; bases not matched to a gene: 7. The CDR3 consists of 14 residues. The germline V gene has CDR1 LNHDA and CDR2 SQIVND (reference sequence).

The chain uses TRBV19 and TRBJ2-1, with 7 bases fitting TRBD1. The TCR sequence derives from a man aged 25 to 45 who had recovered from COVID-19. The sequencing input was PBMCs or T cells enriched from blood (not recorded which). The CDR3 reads CATQGRGSYNEQFF. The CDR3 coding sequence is TGTGCCACCCAGGGCAGGGGGTCCTACAATGAGCAGTTCTTC.